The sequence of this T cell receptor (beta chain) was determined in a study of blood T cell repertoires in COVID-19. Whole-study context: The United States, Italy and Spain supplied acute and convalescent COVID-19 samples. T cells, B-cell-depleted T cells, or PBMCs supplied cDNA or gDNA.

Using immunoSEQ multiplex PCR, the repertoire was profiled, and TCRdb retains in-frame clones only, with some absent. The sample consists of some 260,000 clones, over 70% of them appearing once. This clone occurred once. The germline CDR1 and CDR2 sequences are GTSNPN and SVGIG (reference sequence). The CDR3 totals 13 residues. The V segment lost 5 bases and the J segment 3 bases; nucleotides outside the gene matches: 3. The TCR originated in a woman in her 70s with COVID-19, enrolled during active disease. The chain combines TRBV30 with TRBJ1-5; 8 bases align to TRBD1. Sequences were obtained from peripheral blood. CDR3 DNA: TGTGCCTGGGGACAGGGATTCAATCAGCCCCAGCATTTT. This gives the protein CAWGQGFNQPQHF.